These 29 T cell receptor beta chains originate from one sample sequenced in a study of T cells in pancreatic ductal adenocarcinoma. Sequencing was performed with immunoSEQ multiplex PCR; in TCRdb, only in-frame clones are kept and a portion is missing. In the table there are about 5,400 clones, approximately 68% of which are singletons. Selected pancreatic ductal adenocarcinoma patients had undergone surgery without neoadjuvant therapy. The sample consisted of pancreatic tumor tissue. The receptors originated from a human donor with pancreatic ductal adenocarcinoma.

The table lists this clone with a few counts. The chain is built from TRBV2 and TRBJ2-1; 12 bases match TRBD2. Looked up from germline, CDR1 is SNHLY and CDR2 is FYNNEI. V trimming: 8 bases; J trimming: 7 bases; junction bases outside the gene matches: 9. This CDR3 region has 15 residues. The CDR3 coding sequence is TGTGCCAGCGATGTGACTAGCGGGGGCGGGAATGAGCAGTTCTTC. Its protein product is CASDVTSGGGNEQFF.

This clone appeared a few times. The V gene is TRBV2, the J gene TRBJ1-6; the match to TRBD1 covers 7 bases. Trimming took 4 bases from V and 10 from J; bases not matched to a gene: 7. CDR3 length: 14 residues. CDR1 is SNHLY, CDR2 FYNNEI, per germline. The CDR3 region is CASSGQGSRSPLHF. Written as DNA, the CDR3 is TGTGCCAGCAGTGGACAGGGAAGTCGATCACCCCTCCACTTT.

The V call is TRBV18, the J call TRBJ2-5; maybe TRBD1 (7 bases). The J call may be wrong; the DNA end is better matched by TRBJ2-7. CDR1 is KGHSH and CDR2 is LQKENI in the germline V gene. The CDR3 runs to 13 residues. The CDR3 spells CASSPLRGDEQYF. The CDR3 bases are TGTGCCAGCTCACCACTCAGGGGGGACGAGCAGTACTTC.

In this sample, this clone turned up a few times. The chain has TRBV9 and TRBJ1-1; D not certain. The CDR3 spans 13 residues. V was pared by 7 bases and J by 0 bases, with 10 bases between. In germline, CDR1 is SGDLS, CDR2 YYNGEE. Written as DNA, the CDR3 is TGTGCCAGCGAAGCGGCGGTGAACACTGAAGCTTTCTTT. The encoded protein is CASEAAVNTEAFF.

The CDR3 sequence: CASSLTGGDHTEAFF. The CDR3 DNA reads as TGCGCCAGCAGCTTGACAGGGGGGGATCACACTGAAGCTTTCTTT. This sequence joins TRBV5-1 and TRBJ1-1; 8 bases map to TRBD1. Germline-derived CDR1 and CDR2 are SGHRS and YFSETQ. The CDR3 covers 15 residues. V shed 1 base and J 3 bases; nucleotides not matched to a gene: 5.

The chain joins TRBV5-1 to TRBJ1-2; TRBD1 agrees at 9 bases. J lost 8 bases, V lost 5 bases, and 4 bases had no gene match. CDR3 length equals 12 residues. The germline CDR1 and CDR2 sequences are SGHRS and YFSETQ. The CDR3 region is CASRRTGDGYTF. The CDR3 nucleotides read TGCGCCAGCAGAAGGACAGGGGACGGCTACACCTTC. Based on the CDR3 plus reference TRBV5-1 and TRBJ1-2, the full variable domain is KAGVTQTPRYLIKTRGQQVTLSCSPISGHRSVSWYQQTPGQGLQFLFEYFSETQRNKGNFPGRFSGRQFSNSRSEMNVSTLELGDSALYLCASRRTGDGYTFGSGTRLTVV.

J is TRBJ1-2 and V is TRBV6-4, with 8 bases aligning to TRBD1. The germline CDR1 and CDR2 sequences are MRHNA and SNTAGT. The CDR3 has 16 residues. The V gene end was trimmed by 7 bases and the J gene end by 3 bases; junction bases not matched to a gene: 13. The CDR3 loop reads CASNSRTGSGDYGYTF. The DNA of the CDR3 is TGTGCCAGCAACTCAAGGACAGGGAGCGGTGACTATGGCTACACCTTC.

This clone was observed a handful of times. This rearrangement joins TRBV5-8 to TRBJ1-4; 7 nucleotides match TRBD1. With 5 bases clipped from V and 4 bases from J, the junction kept 5 bases outside the gene matches. The CDR3 totals 14 residues. Looked up from germline, CDR1 is SGHTS and CDR2 is YDEGEE. CDR3 bases: TGTGCCAGCAGTCGAGGGACAGTTAATGAAAAACTGTTTTTT. It specifies CASSRGTVNEKLFF.

The chain couples TRBV4-2 to TRBJ2-1; D is possibly TRBD1 (5 bases). Germline loops: CDR1 LGHNA, CDR2 YNFKEQ. The CDR3 is 14 amino acids. With 1 base removed from V and 5 bases from J, the gap between germline ends came to 9 bases. CDR3 nucleotide sequence: TGTGCCAGCAGCCAAGCTACAGGTGACAATGAGCAGTTCTTC. It specifies CASSQATGDNEQFF.

The rearrangement links TRBV6-1 to TRBJ1-5; D is ambiguous. V lost 6 bases to trimming and J lost 0 bases, with 15 bases between them. CDR3 size: 16 residues. Germline V gene data show CDR1 as MNHNS and CDR2 as SASEGT. CDR3 nucleotides: TGTGCCAGCAGCGAAACGGGATTGGATAGCAATCAGCCCCAGCATTTT. Amino acids: CASSETGLDSNQPQHF.

This chain joins TRBV18 and TRBJ2-2; D not certain. V lost 2 bases and J lost 0, with 13 bases in between. Germline V gives CDR1 KGHSH, CDR2 LQKENI. This CDR3 contains 17 residues. The CDR3 DNA follows: TGTGCCAGCTCACCAATAAGTAGAACCGCGAACACCGGGGAGCTGTTTTTT. Translating it yields CASSPISRTANTGELFF.

This sequence joins TRBV5-1 and TRBJ2-2; 9 bases agree with TRBD1. Per the germline V gene, CDR1 is SGHRS and CDR2 is YFSETQ. The CDR3 consists of 15 residues. V gave up 4 bases and J gave up 6 bases; unmatched junction bases: 7. The CDR3 region is CASSPRTGEAGELFF. CDR3 bases: TGCGCCAGCAGCCCGAGGACAGGGGAAGCCGGGGAGCTGTTTTTT.

CDR3 sequence: CASSFYGTGNGYTF. CDR3 bases: TGTGCCAGCAGTTTTTATGGGACAGGGAACGGCTACACCTTC. The V call is TRBV28, the J call TRBJ1-2, with 9 bases lining up with TRBD1. Losses at the gene ends were 3 bases for V and 8 bases for J; bases not matched to a gene: 7. In germline, CDR1 is MDHEN, CDR2 SYDVKM. This CDR3 is 14 amino acids long.

The chain recombines TRBV10-3 with TRBJ1-5, with D perhaps TRBD1 (6 bases). V was trimmed by 11 bases and J by 7 bases, leaving 18 bases between them. Germline CDR1 and CDR2: ENHRY and SYGVKD. The CDR3 covers 13 residues. DNA for the CDR3: TGTGCCTCCACAGGGAACTTAGGACAGCCCCAGCATTTT. Amino acids: CASTGNLGQPQHF.

Turning to this clone: A read error may account for a junction end that differs from germline. The J gene is TRBJ1-3, the V gene TRBV5-1; D might be TRBD1 (5 bases). The CDR3 length is 14 residues. The germline CDR1 and CDR2 sequences are SGHRS and YFSETQ. The DNA for the CDR3 is TGCGTCAGCAGCTTAGACAGCTCTGGAAACACCATATATTTT. It encodes CVSSLDSSGNTIYF.

This clone was observed a single time. The V and J genes are TRBV19 and TRBJ1-5; 9 positions match TRBD1. CDR3 length equals 17 residues. V lost 3 bases, J lost 10 bases, and 16 bases stayed unmatched. CDR1 is LNHDA and CDR2 is SQIVND in the germline V gene (reference sequence). The CDR3 spells CASSIFLRTGVISPQHF. The DNA of the CDR3 is TGTGCCAGTAGTATCTTCCTCCGGACAGGGGTTATATCTCCCCAGCATTTT.

The chain couples TRBV9 to TRBJ1-6; weak D call: TRBD1 (5 bases). The germline CDR1 and CDR2 sequences are SGDLS and YYNGEE. The ends were cut back, 4 bases at V and 7 bases at J, with 12 bases in the middle. CDR3 length: 14 amino acids. The CDR3 reads CASSPGGVNSPLHF. CDR3 in DNA: TGTGCCAGCAGCCCCGGGGGGGTGAATTCACCCCTCCACTTT.

A few counts support this clone. The chain couples TRBV6-4 to TRBJ2-2; 9 nucleotides align to TRBD1. This CDR3 is built from 14 residues. Germline values: CDR1 MRHNA, CDR2 SNTAGT. With 4 bases clipped from V and 3 bases from J, the junction kept 0 bases outside the gene matches. The CDR3 DNA reads as TGTGCCAGCAGTGGGACAGGGGACACCGGGGAGCTGTTTTTT. It specifies CASSGTGDTGELFF.

The genes are TRBV30 and TRBJ1-2; possibly TRBD1 for D (6 bases). The CDR3 contains 13 residues. CDR1 and CDR2 (germline): GTSNPN, SVGIG (reference sequence). Deletions cut 5 bases from V and 0 bases from J, with 10 bases between. The CDR3: CAWDRSSNYGYTF. As DNA, the CDR3 is TGTGCCTGGGACAGGTCCTCTAACTATGGCTACACCTTC. Full variable domain (missing parts from reference TRBV30 and TRBJ1-2): SQTIHQWPATLVQPVGSPLSLECTVEGTSNPNLYWYRQAAGRGLQLLFYSVGIGQISSEVPQNLSASRPQDRQFILSSKKLLLSDSGFYLCAWDRSSNYGYTFGSGTRLTVV.

DNA of the CDR3: TGTGCCAGCAGCCAAGATTCGGACACTTATTCACCCCTCCACTTT. Amino acids: CASSQDSDTYSPLHF. V gene TRBV14 combines with J gene TRBJ1-6; TRBD1 might be the D (5 bases). V was cut by 0 bases and J by 8 bases, with 11 bases left in between. Germline CDR1 SGHDN, CDR2 FVKESK. The CDR3 contains 15 residues.

This chain links TRBV30 with TRBJ1-4; the D is unclear. The V gene lost 0 bases and the J gene lost 7 bases, with 15 bases spanning the gap. This CDR3 has 15 amino acids. Germline V gene sequence: CDR1 GTSNPN, CDR2 SVGIG (reference sequence). CDR3 nucleotide sequence: TGTGCCTGGAGTGTGTCTCCTCGGGCGGGTGAAAAACTGTTTTTT. Its protein is CAWSVSPRAGEKLFF.

The chain carries TRBV28 and TRBJ2-3, with TRBD2 matching 9 bases. V shed 2 bases, J shed 2 bases, and the junction held 8 bases outside the gene matches. This CDR3 is built from 17 residues. The germline V gene encodes CDR1 MDHEN and CDR2 SYDVKM. CDR3 nucleotide sequence: TGTGCCAGCAGTTTACTCGGGCGGGGGGGCACCACAGATACGCAGTATTTT. Residues: CASSLLGRGGTTDTQYF.

Remarks on this clone: One junction end disagrees with the germline gene, perhaps due to a read error. This rearrangement joins TRBV5-4 to TRBJ2-3; no firm D call. CDR1 is SGHNT and CDR2 is YYREEE in the germline V gene (reference sequence). CDR3 length: 12 amino acids. Here the CDR3 reads CASSLSTDTQYF. The CDR3, as DNA: TGTGCCAGCAGCTTGAGCACGGATACGCAGTATTTT. The full variable domain, its missing parts supplied by reference TRBV5-4 and TRBJ2-3, is ETGVTQSPTHLIKTRGQQVTLRCSSQSGHNTVSWYQQALGQGPQFIFQYYREEENGRGNFPPRFSGLQFPNYSSELNVNALELDDSALYLCASSLSTDTQYFGPGTRLTVL.

The gene calls are TRBV5-1 and TRBJ1-1; tentatively, D is TRBD1 (5 bases). The CDR3 length is 14 residues. Germline assignment: CDR1 SGHRS and CDR2 YFSETQ. With 4 bases removed from V and 1 base from J, the gap between germline ends came to 11 bases. The CDR3 reads CASSTLGQNTEAFF. As DNA, the CDR3 is TGCGCCAGCAGCACATTAGGACAGAACACTGAAGCTTTCTTT.

This sequence joins TRBV5-1 and TRBJ1-1; D is undetermined. CDR3 length: 14 amino acids. Germline V CDR1 and CDR2: SGHRS, YFSETQ. Trimming left V 0 bases short and J 1 base short, with 7 bases between. CDR3 coding DNA: TGCGCCAGCAGCTTGGGACTCTCGAACACTGAAGCTTTCTTT. Its translation: CASSLGLSNTEAFF.

This clone appeared a single time. An end of the junction does not agree with germline; a read error may underlie this. The V call is TRBV5-8, the J call TRBJ1-1, with D possibly matching TRBD1 (5 bases). Germline assignment: CDR1 SGHTS and CDR2 YDEGEE. This CDR3 region has 12 residues. The CDR3 here is CASSYWDRTGLF. As DNA, the CDR3 is TGTGCCAGCAGTTATTGGGATAGAACAGGCCTCTTT.

V is TRBV2 and J is TRBJ1-1; tentatively, D is TRBD1 (5 bases). The CDR3 has 15 amino acids. Deletions cut 2 bases from V and 1 base from J, with 11 bases between. Germline CDR1 is SNHLY and CDR2 is FYNNEI. The CDR3 sequence is CASSEPQGPNTEAFF. The CDR3 DNA reads as TGTGCCAGCAGTGAACCCCAGGGTCCGAACACTGAAGCTTTCTTT.

The chain carries TRBV2 and TRBJ1-6; no reliable D call. From germline, CDR1 is SNHLY and CDR2 FYNNEI. The V gene lost 7 bases and the J gene lost 0 bases, with 10 bases spanning the gap. The CDR3 consists of 15 residues. CDR3 nucleotide sequence: TGTGCCAGCACGTGGGAGAGCTCCTATAATTCACCCCTCCACTTT. Translated, it gives CASTWESSYNSPLHF.

The count of this clone is one. This sequence joins TRBV2 and TRBJ2-7; 9 bases fit TRBD1. CDR1 is SNHLY, CDR2 FYNNEI, per germline. The junction had 6 bases not matched to a gene; V was cut back by 4 bases and J by 5 bases. This CDR3 contains 14 residues. The CDR3 reads CASSVQGANNEQYF. The CDR3 DNA is TGTGCCAGCAGTGTACAGGGGGCGAACAACGAGCAGTACTTC. Filled out from reference TRBV2 and TRBJ2-7, the complete variable domain reads EPEVTQTPSHQVTQMGQEVILRCVPISNHLYFYWYRQILGQKVEFLVSFYNNEISEKSEIFDDQFSVERPDGSNFTLKIRSTKLEDSAMYFCASSVQGANNEQYFGPGTRLTVT.